The 5 T cell receptor beta chains below all came from one sample that was sequenced in a study of PD-L1 blockade in urothelial cancer. The repertoire was sequenced with immunoSEQ multiplex PCR; TCRdb's copy has only in-frame clones and lacks some. Here the sample spans 35,000 to 45,000 clones, approximately 90% being singletons. Time point indicated: pretreatment peripheral blood. The sample consisted of PBMCs, taken around atezolizumab (anti-PD-L1) treatment. Source of these receptors: a woman aged 55-70 years with urothelial cancer.

This clone was detected once. V is TRBV5-1 and J is TRBJ2-5, with a possible D match to TRBD1 (6 bases). Germline V gives CDR1 SGHRS, CDR2 YFSETQ. This CDR3 contains 14 residues. Trimming removed 2 bases from V and 4 bases from J, with 12 bases in between. The CDR3 DNA follows: TGCGCCAGCAGCTTACAGGGTGGCGGAGAGACCCAGTACTTC. Its protein product is CASSLQGGGETQYF.

The chain couples TRBV5-1 to TRBJ1-5, with 8 bases fitting TRBD1. The CDR3 spans 14 residues. Unmatched junction bases numbered 0, after V lost 2 bases and J lost 2 bases. Per the germline V gene, CDR1 is SGHRS and CDR2 is YFSETQ. The CDR3 nucleotides read TGCGCCAGCAGCTTACAGGGGGGCAATCAGCCCCAGCATTTT. Residues: CASSLQGGNQPQHF.

V usage is TRBV7-3 and J usage is TRBJ2-1, with a weak D call TRBD1 (6 bases). The CDR3 is 13 amino acids. Germline CDR1 SGHTA, CDR2 FQGTGA. Between the trimmed V and J ends, which lost 5 bases and 10 bases, there was a span of 15 bases. For the CDR3, the DNA is TGTGCCAGCAGCAGCCAGGGGAGCGACGAGCAGTTCTTC. Protein product: CASSSQGSDEQFF.

The rearrangement links TRBV29-1 to TRBJ2-5, with 10 positions matching TRBD1. CDR1 SQVTM and CDR2 ANQGSEA come from the germline V gene. V dropped 7 bases and J dropped 7; count of bases not matched to a gene: 9. The CDR3 loop spans 13 amino acids. CDR3 amino acids: CSGGQGDLGTQYF. The CDR3 region has the DNA TGCAGCGGAGGACAGGGGGACTTGGGGACCCAGTACTTC.

This chain uses TRBV28 with TRBJ2-1; TRBD2 matches 14 bases. This CDR3 region has 17 residues. Germline trimming cut 5 bases from V and 9 bases from J; bases unmatched to any gene: 12. Germline V lookup: CDR1 MDHEN, CDR2 SYDVKM. CDR3 bases: TGTGCCAGCAGTCCCTACGGGACTAGCGGGAGTTACTTTGAGCAGTTCTTC. This encodes CASSPYGTSGSYFEQFF.